This TCR beta chain was identified in a study of OX40 agonist ivuxolimab in advanced cancers. Findings of the study overall: Expanded peripheral T cell antigen specificity was not determined.

Comment on this clone: As yet, its antigen is unknown.

Here immunoSEQ multiplex PCR was the method, and the copy in TCRdb shows in-frame clones only, minus some. The data contain almost 15,000 clones, 60% to 80% of them singletons. J was trimmed by 7 bases and V by 7 bases; bases with no gene match: 5. Germline CDR1 LGHNT, CDR2 FRNRAP. The CDR3 consists of 13 residues. The chain combines TRBV12-5 with TRBJ1-5; TRBD1 agrees at 9 bases. This receptor was obtained from an adult with an advanced solid tumor such as melanoma, head and neck, liver or kidney cancer. The sequencing here drew on CD4+ or CD8+ T cells sorted from blood, taken in a trial of the OX40 agonist ivuxolimab. The CDR3 region is CASAPTGGQPQHF. As DNA, the CDR3 is TGTGCTAGTGCACCGACAGGGGGACAGCCCCAGCATTTT.